Described below is a single TCR beta chain sequence and its context. This specimen comes from a study of blood T cell repertoires in COVID-19. TCRdb's copy holds only in-frame clones and misses some; the assay was immunoSEQ multiplex PCR. The sample has roughly 100,000 clones, approximately 78% seen once. Germline-derived CDR1 and CDR2 are SEHNR and FQNEAQ (reference sequence). The CDR3 covers 14 residues. The V and J ends lost 4 bases and 5 bases respectively, with 12 bases between them. The chain uses TRBV7-9 and TRBJ1-5, with a possible D match to TRBD1 (5 bases). This TCR derives from an elderly woman with acute or convalescent COVID-19. Input material: peripheral blood. The CDR3 DNA reads TGTGCCAGCAGCTCAGGACAAGGTTATCAGCCCCAGCATTTT. Translated: CASSSGQGYQPQHF.